These 25 T cell receptor beta chains were sequenced from one sample in a study of a mutant IDH1 vaccine in newly diagnosed glioma. Generated by immunoSEQ multiplex PCR, the TCRdb table keeps only in-frame clones and is missing some. The table has 50,000 or so clones, around 80% seen once. Documented time point: week 5, during vaccination. Every vaccine dose comprised 300 ug of mutant IDH1 20-mer peptide plus topical imiquimod. No antigen has been assigned to these receptors. The specimen was PBMCs, collected from a glioma patient whose treatment included an IDH1 peptide vaccine. The receptors were sampled from a woman aged 45-60 years with glioma.

V is TRBV6-4 and J is TRBJ2-2, with 7 bases matching TRBD2. Per germline, CDR1 MRHNA and CDR2 SNTAGT. The CDR3 has 16 amino acids. The V and J ends lost 0 bases and 3 bases, in that order; junction bases with no gene match: 4. This CDR3 is CASSDSREGYTGELFF. The CDR3 coding sequence is TGTGCCAGCAGTGACTCCAGGGAGGGGTACACCGGGGAGCTGTTTTTT.

V usage is TRBV18 and J usage is TRBJ2-7, with TRBD2 as a possible D gene (5 bases). V shed 0 bases and J shed 0 bases, with 6 bases lying between them. The CDR3 has 14 amino acids. Germline CDR1 KGHSH, CDR2 LQKENI. This chain's CDR3 is CASSPPGLSYEQYF. In nucleotides, the CDR3 is TGTGCCAGCTCACCACCAGGACTCTCCTACGAGCAGTACTTC.

The chain uses TRBV7-9 and TRBJ1-1, with D possibly TRBD1 on 6 matching bases. Germline CDR1 SEHNR, CDR2 FQNEAQ (reference sequence). V lost 11 bases and J 4 bases, leaving 17 bases between the germline ends. This CDR3 has 13 residues. The CDR3 DNA is TGTGCCGGAGGGGGGGGCGTTGGCACTGAAGCTTTCTTT. It codes for CAGGGGVGTEAFF.

The J gene is TRBJ2-7, the V gene TRBV18, with TRBD1 matching over 9 bases. Germline V gene lookup returns CDR1 KGHSH and CDR2 LQKENI. The CDR3 is made up of 14 amino acids. The ends lost 3 bases at V and 4 bases at J; junction bases unmatched: 4. CDR3 protein: CASSPSTGGYEQYF. CDR3 nucleotide sequence: TGTGCCAGCTCACCGTCGACAGGGGGTTACGAGCAGTACTTC.

The V gene is TRBV5-6, the J gene TRBJ2-3; weak D call: TRBD1 (7 bases). Germline V CDR1 and CDR2: SGHDT, YYEEEE. The CDR3 consists of 15 residues. Between the trimmed V and J ends, which lost 0 bases and 3 bases, there was a span of 11 bases. CDR3 coding DNA: TGTGCCAGCAGCTTGGGGCAGGGGGGAACAGATACGCAGTATTTT. Translation: CASSLGQGGTDTQYF. The whole variable domain, remainder taken from reference TRBV5-6 and TRBJ2-3, is DAGVTQSPTHLIKTRGQQVTLRCSPKSGHDTVSWYQQALGQGPQFIFQYYEEEERQRGNFPDRFSGHQFPNYSSELNVNALLLGDSALYLCASSLGQGGTDTQYFGPGTRLTVL.

This chain uses TRBV9 with TRBJ1-2; TRBD1 aligns across 7 bases. This CDR3 is 16 amino acids long. CDR1 is SGDLS and CDR2 is YYNGEE in the germline V gene. Germline trimming cut 2 bases from V and 3 bases from J; bases unmatched to any gene: 10. The CDR3 region has the DNA TGTGCCAGCAGCGTCGGAACCGGGACAGCCTACTATGGCTACACCTTC. As protein: CASSVGTGTAYYGYTF.

The gene calls are TRBV6-5 and TRBJ2-6; D gene ambiguous. This CDR3 contains 15 residues. V was trimmed by 5 bases and J by 1 base, leaving 9 bases between them. The V gene's germline CDR1 is MNHEY and CDR2 SVGAGI. CDR3 sequence: CASSRGRSGANVLTF. CDR3 DNA sequence: TGTGCCAGCAGTCGCGGTCGATCTGGGGCCAACGTCCTGACTTTC.

The chain joins TRBV18 to TRBJ1-2; D not certain. This CDR3 contains 13 residues. CDR1 and CDR2 from the germline V gene are KGHSH and LQKENI. V lost 5 bases to trimming and J lost 5 bases, with 12 bases between them. DNA for the CDR3: TGTGCCAGCTCATGGACGGCTGATTATGGCTACACCTTC. Translation gives CASSWTADYGYTF. Together with reference TRBV18 and TRBJ1-2, the CDR3 gives the full variable domain: NAGVMQNPRHLVRRRGQEARLRCSPMKGHSHVYWYRQLPEEGLKFMVYLQKENIIDESGMPKERFSAEFPKEGPSILRIQQVVRGDSAAYFCASSWTADYGYTFGSGTRLTVV.

V and J are TRBV7-2 and TRBJ2-3; 13 bases agree with TRBD2. CDR3 length: 16 amino acids. Trimming cost V 3 bases and J 6 bases; bases outside gene matches: 6. CDR1 is SGHTA, CDR2 FQGNSA, per germline. CDR3 coding DNA: TGTGCCAGCAGCTTCACTAGCGGGGGGGCTGGGGATACGCAGTATTTT. It translates to CASSFTSGGAGDTQYF.

The chain carries TRBV7-9 and TRBJ1-2; D gene uncertain. The ends were cut back, 2 bases at V and 5 bases at J, with 12 bases in the middle. This CDR3 has 14 amino acids. Germline V gene lookup returns CDR1 SEHNR and CDR2 FQNEAQ (reference sequence). The CDR3 here is CASSLTVAGYGYTF. The CDR3 DNA follows: TGTGCCAGCAGCTTAACTGTGGCGGGGTATGGCTACACCTTC.

V usage is TRBV15 and J usage is TRBJ2-7; D not certain. V was pared by 1 base and J by 3 bases, with 10 bases between. CDR3 length: 14 residues. Germline-derived CDR1 and CDR2 are LNHNV and YYDKDF (reference sequence). CDR3 nucleotide sequence: TGTGCCACCAGCAGAGGAAGATCTATCTACGAGCAGTACTTC. Translation gives CATSRGRSIYEQYF.

The chain carries TRBV14 and TRBJ1-6; D may be TRBD1 (5 bases). Per germline, CDR1 SGHDN and CDR2 FVKESK. V was shortened by 7 bases and J by 1 base, with 14 bases between the two germline ends. The CDR3 spans 16 residues. CDR3 sequence reads: CASKADGGSYNSPLHF. The DNA for the CDR3 is TGTGCCAGCAAGGCTGATGGGGGATCCTATAATTCACCCCTCCACTTT.

The chain uses TRBV5-1 and TRBJ2-5; a possible D gene is TRBD2 (6 bases). Germline-derived CDR1 and CDR2 are SGHRS and YFSETQ. The CDR3 extends over 12 amino acids. Trimming removed 4 bases at V and 3 bases at J, with 7 bases between. The CDR3 sequence: CASSRGEETQYF. The CDR3, as DNA: TGCGCCAGCAGCCGCGGGGAAGAGACCCAGTACTTC.

The chain has TRBV9 and TRBJ1-2, with TRBD1 matching 7 bases. J lost 0 bases, V lost 3 bases, and 5 bases had no gene match. The CDR3 totals 15 residues. The germline V gene has CDR1 SGDLS and CDR2 YYNGEE. The CDR3 sequence is CASSDRTGANYGYTF. The DNA of the CDR3 is TGTGCCAGCAGCGACCGGACAGGAGCTAACTATGGCTACACCTTC.

The chain links TRBV29-1 to TRBJ1-2, with D perhaps TRBD1 (6 bases). CDR3 length: 13 amino acids. V lost 6 bases, J lost 7 bases, and 18 bases lay in between. Germline loops: CDR1 SQVTM, CDR2 ANQGSEA. CDR3 sequence: CSVRTGMALGYTF. CDR3 bases: TGCAGCGTCCGTACAGGGATGGCGCTTGGCTACACCTTC.

The gene calls are TRBV29-1 and TRBJ2-5, with 8 bases that match TRBD2. Trimming took 7 bases from V and 2 from J; bases not matched to a gene: 6. In germline, CDR1 is SQVTM, CDR2 ANQGSEA. The CDR3 is 13 amino acids. The CDR3 protein is CSGRLATQETQYF. DNA of the CDR3: TGCAGCGGTAGACTAGCGACTCAAGAGACCCAGTACTTC.

The rearrangement links TRBV6-5 to TRBJ2-7, with a possible D match to TRBD2 (6 bases). Germline-derived CDR1 and CDR2 are MNHEY and SVGAGI. This CDR3 region has 15 residues. V lost 3 bases to trimming and J lost 4 bases, with 16 bases between them. CDR3 in DNA: TGTGCCAGCAGTTATAGGGATCGGAGGGGTTACGAGCAGTACTTC. Translation gives CASSYRDRRGYEQYF.

This chain connects TRBV29-1 to TRBJ2-5; the match to TRBD2 covers 9 bases. CDR3 length: 13 residues. The V segment lost 4 bases and the J segment 4 bases; nucleotides outside the gene matches: 4. Germline V CDR1 and CDR2: SQVTM, ANQGSEA. The CDR3 sequence is CSVGGGGVETQYF. The CDR3 nucleotides are TGCAGCGTTGGGGGCGGGGGGGTAGAGACCCAGTACTTC.

The chain carries TRBV5-4 and TRBJ1-5; 7 nucleotides match TRBD1. V shed 4 bases and J 4 bases; nucleotides not matched to a gene: 5. Germline V gene sequence: CDR1 SGHNT, CDR2 YYREEE (reference sequence). This CDR3 region has 14 residues. The CDR3 coding sequence is TGTGCCAGCAGCCGCGGGACAGATAATCAGCCCCAGCATTTT. Protein: CASSRGTDNQPQHF.

This clone was found a few times. The V call is TRBV18, the J call TRBJ1-3; D not certain. There are 16 residues in the CDR3. Germline V gives CDR1 KGHSH, CDR2 LQKENI. Trimming cost V 3 bases and J 4 bases, with 16 bases left between them. The CDR3 protein is CASSPDPGITGNTIYF. The CDR3 DNA reads TGTGCCAGCTCACCCGACCCGGGCATTACCGGAAACACCATATATTTT.

V and J are TRBV6-1 and TRBJ2-7; D may be TRBD1 (6 bases). Germline values: CDR1 MNHNS, CDR2 SASEGT. The CDR3 consists of 14 residues. V was pared by 10 bases and J by 2 bases, with 18 bases between. The CDR3 DNA reads as TGTGCCACCCGCCTCACCGGACAGACCTACGAGCAGTACTTC. Translation: CATRLTGQTYEQYF.

The gene calls are TRBV29-1 and TRBJ1-1, with D perhaps TRBD1 (5 bases). This CDR3 comprises 13 residues. Trimming cost V 4 bases and J 8 bases, with 17 bases left between them. Germline V gene lookup returns CDR1 SQVTM and CDR2 ANQGSEA. For the CDR3, the DNA is TGCAGCGTTGTACATCCGGGACTCCGGGAAGCTTTCTTT. Its protein is CSVVHPGLREAFF.

The chain has TRBV27 and TRBJ2-7; D gene unclear. V lost 0 bases and J 0 bases, leaving 6 bases between the germline ends. The CDR3 extends over 14 amino acids. Germline values: CDR1 MNHEY, CDR2 SMNVEV (reference sequence). CDR3 protein: CASSLSSGSYEQYF. In DNA form, the CDR3 reads TGTGCCAGCAGTTTATCGTCAGGCTCCTACGAGCAGTACTTC.

The chain links TRBV5-1 to TRBJ2-2; 7 positions agree with TRBD2. Germline CDR1 SGHRS, CDR2 YFSETQ. J lost 1 base, V lost 6 bases, and 6 bases had no gene match. The CDR3 is 15 amino acids. In DNA, the CDR3 is TGCGCCAGCAAAACGACGGGGGGGAACACCGGGGAGCTGTTTTTT. This sequence encodes CASKTTGGNTGELFF.

This sequence joins TRBV5-1 and TRBJ1-1; D is unresolved. V shed 0 bases and J shed 11 bases, with 14 bases lying between them. The CDR3 totals 13 residues. Germline CDR1 reads SGHRS; CDR2 reads YFSETQ. CDR3 in amino acids: CASSLEVGWLAFF. The CDR3 bases are TGCGCCAGCAGCTTGGAGGTAGGGTGGCTGGCTTTCTTT.